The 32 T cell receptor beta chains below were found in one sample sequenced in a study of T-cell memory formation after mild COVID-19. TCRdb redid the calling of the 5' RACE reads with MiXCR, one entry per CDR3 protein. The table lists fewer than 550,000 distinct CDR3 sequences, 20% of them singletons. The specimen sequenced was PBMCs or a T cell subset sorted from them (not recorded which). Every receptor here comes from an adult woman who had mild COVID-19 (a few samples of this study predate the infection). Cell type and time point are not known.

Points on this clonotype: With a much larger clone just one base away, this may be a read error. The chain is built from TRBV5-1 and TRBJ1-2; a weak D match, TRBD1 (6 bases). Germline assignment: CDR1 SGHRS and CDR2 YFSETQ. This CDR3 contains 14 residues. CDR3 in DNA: TGCGCCAGCAGCTTGACGACAGGCAGCTATGTCTACACCTTC. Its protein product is CASSLTTGSYVYTF.

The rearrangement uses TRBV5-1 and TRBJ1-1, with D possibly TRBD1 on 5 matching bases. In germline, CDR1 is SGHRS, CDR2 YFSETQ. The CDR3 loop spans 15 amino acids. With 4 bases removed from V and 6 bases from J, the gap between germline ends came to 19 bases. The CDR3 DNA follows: TGCGCCAGCAGCCTAGCCGGGACGCCAATTCCTGAAGCTTTCTTT. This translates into CASSLAGTPIPEAFF.

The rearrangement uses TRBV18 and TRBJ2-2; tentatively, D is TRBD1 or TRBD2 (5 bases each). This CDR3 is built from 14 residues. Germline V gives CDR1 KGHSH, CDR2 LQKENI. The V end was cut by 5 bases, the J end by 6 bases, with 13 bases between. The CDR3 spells CASSSNQGAGELFF. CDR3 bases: TGTGCCAGCTCATCAAATCAGGGAGCCGGGGAGCTGTTTTTT. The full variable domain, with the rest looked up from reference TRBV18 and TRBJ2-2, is NAGVMQNPRHLVRRRGQEARLRCSPMKGHSHVYWYRQLPEEGLKFMVYLQKENIIDESGMPKERFSAEFPKEGPSILRIQQVVRGDSAAYFCASSSNQGAGELFFGEGSRLTVL.

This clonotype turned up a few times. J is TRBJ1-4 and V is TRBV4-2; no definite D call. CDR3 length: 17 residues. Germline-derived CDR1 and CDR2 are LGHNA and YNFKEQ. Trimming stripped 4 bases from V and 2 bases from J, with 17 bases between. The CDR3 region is CASSRHGKGGTNEKLFF. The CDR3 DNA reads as TGTGCCAGCAGCCGGCATGGGAAGGGAGGCACTAATGAAAAACTGTTTTTT.

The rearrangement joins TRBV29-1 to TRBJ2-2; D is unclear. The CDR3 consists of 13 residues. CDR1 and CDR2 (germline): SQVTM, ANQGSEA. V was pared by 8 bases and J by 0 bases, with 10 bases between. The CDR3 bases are TGCAGCTTCGCAGAAACGAACACCGGGGAGCTGTTTTTT. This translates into CSFAETNTGELFF.

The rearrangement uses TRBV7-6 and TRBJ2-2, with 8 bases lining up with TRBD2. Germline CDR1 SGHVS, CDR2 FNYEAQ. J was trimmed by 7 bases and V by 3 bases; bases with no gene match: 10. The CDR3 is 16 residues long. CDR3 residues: CASSFSGKVGIGELFF. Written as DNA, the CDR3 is TGTGCCAGCAGCTTTAGCGGGAAGGTTGGGATCGGGGAGCTGTTTTTT.

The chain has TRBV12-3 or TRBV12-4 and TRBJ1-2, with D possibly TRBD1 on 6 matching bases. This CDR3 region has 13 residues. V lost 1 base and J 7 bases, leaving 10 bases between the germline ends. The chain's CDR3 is CASSLDPGAGYTF. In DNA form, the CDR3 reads TGTGCCAGCAGTTTAGACCCAGGGGCTGGCTACACCTTC.

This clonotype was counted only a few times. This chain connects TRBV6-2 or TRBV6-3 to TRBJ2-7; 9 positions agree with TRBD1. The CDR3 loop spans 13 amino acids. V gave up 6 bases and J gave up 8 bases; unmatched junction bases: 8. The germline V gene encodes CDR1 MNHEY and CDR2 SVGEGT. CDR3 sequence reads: CASRGTGNLQQYF. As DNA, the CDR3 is TGTGCCAGCAGGGGGACAGGGAACTTACAGCAGTACTTC.

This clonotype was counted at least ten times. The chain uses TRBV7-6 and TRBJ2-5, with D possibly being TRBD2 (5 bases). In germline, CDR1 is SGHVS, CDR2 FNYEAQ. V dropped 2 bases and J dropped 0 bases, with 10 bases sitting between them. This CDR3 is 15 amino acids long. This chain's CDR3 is CASSLRGNNQETQYF. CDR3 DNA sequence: TGTGCCAGCAGCTTACGGGGAAACAACCAAGAGACCCAGTACTTC. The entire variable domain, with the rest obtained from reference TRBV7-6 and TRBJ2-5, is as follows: GAGVSQSPRYKVTKRGQDVALRCDPISGHVSLYWYRQALGQGPEFLTYFNYEAQQDKSGLPNDRFSAERPEGSISTLTIQRTEQRDSAMYRCASSLRGNNQETQYFGPGTRLLVL.

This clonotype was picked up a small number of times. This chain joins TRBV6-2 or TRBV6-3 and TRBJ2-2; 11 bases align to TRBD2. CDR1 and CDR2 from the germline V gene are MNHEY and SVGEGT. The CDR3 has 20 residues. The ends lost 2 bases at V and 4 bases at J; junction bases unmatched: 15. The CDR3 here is CASSYRKLAGVPGSTGELFF. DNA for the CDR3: TGTGCCAGCAGTTACAGGAAACTAGCGGGAGTTCCGGGGAGCACCGGGGAGCTGTTTTTT.

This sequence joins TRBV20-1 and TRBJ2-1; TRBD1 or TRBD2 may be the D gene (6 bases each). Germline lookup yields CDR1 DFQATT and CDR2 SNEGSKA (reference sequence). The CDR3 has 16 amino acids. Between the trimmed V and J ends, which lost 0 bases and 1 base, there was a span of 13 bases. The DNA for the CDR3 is TGCAGTGCTAGAGATGGAAGGAGGGGGTCCTACAATGAGCAGTTCTTC. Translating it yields CSARDGRRGSYNEQFF.

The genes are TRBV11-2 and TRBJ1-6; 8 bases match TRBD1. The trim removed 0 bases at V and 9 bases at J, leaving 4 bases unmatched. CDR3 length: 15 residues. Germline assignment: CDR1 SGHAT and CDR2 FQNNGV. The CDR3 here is CASSLEDRAGSPLHF. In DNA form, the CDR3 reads TGTGCCAGCAGCTTAGAGGACAGGGCCGGTTCACCCCTCCACTTT.

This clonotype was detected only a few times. CDR3 in DNA: TGTGCCAGCAGTCTTACCCATTCCGGAGGAGATACGCAGTATTTT. Encoded protein: CASSLTHSGGDTQYF. V usage is TRBV27 and J usage is TRBJ2-3; D possibly corresponds to TRBD2 (5 bases). CDR1 and CDR2 from the germline V gene are MNHEY and SMNVEV (reference sequence). Trimming took off 5 bases at V and 5 bases at J, with 17 bases between the two ends. This CDR3 has 15 amino acids.

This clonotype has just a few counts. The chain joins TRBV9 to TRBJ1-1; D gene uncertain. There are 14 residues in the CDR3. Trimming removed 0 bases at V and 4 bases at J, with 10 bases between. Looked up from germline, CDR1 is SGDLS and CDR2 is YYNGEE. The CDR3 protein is CASSVGVKGTEAFF. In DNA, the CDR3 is TGTGCCAGCAGCGTAGGTGTGAAGGGCACTGAAGCTTTCTTT.

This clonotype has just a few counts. Here the CDR3 reads CASSLGVVAGNLETQYF. DNA of the CDR3: TGTGCCAGCAGCTTAGGGGTGGTAGCGGGGAATTTGGAGACCCAGTACTTC. V usage is TRBV7-8 and J usage is TRBJ2-5, with 8 bases matching TRBD2. V lost 1 base, J lost 5 bases, and 12 bases stayed unmatched. Germline V gene data show CDR1 as SGHVS and CDR2 as FQNEAQ. This CDR3 comprises 17 residues.

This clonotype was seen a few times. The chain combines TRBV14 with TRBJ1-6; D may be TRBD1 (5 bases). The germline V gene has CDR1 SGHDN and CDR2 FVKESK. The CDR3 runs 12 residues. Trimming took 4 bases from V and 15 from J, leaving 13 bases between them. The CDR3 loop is CASSRVGTDLHF. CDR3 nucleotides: TGTGCCAGCAGCCGCGTGGGGACCGACCTCCACTTT.

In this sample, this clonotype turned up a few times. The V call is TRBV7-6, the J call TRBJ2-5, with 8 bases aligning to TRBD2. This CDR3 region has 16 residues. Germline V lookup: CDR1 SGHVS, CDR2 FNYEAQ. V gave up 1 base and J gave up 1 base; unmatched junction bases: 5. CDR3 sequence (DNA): TGTGCCAGCAGCTTAGGGTCGGGGGGGGCCCAAGAGACCCAGTACTTC. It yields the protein CASSLGSGGAQETQYF.

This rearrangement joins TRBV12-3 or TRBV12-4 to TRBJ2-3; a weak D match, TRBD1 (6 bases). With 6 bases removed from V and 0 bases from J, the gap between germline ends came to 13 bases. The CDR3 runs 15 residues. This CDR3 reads CASRLTGPSTDTQYF. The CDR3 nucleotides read TGTGCCAGCAGATTGACAGGACCTAGCACAGATACGCAGTATTTT.

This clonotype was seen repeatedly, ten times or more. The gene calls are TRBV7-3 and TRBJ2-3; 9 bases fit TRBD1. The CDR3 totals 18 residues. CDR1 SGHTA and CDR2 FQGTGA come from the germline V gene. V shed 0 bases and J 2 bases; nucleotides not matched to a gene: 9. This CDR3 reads CASSLTGQGLAHTDTQYF. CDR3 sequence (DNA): TGTGCCAGCAGCTTAACGGGACAGGGACTCGCCCACACAGATACGCAGTATTTT.

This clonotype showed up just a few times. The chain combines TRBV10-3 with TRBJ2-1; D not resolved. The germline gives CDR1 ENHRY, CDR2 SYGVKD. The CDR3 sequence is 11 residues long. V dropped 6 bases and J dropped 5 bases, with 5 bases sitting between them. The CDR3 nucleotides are TGTGCCATCAGCCTAGACAATGAGCAGTTCTTC. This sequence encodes CAISLDNEQFF.

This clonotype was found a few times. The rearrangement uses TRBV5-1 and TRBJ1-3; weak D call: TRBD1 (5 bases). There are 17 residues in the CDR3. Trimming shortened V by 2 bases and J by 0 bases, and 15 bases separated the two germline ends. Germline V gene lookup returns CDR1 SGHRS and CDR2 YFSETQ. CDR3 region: CASSFRGVTGSGNTIYF. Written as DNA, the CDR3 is TGCGCCAGCAGCTTTAGAGGGGTAACCGGCTCTGGAAACACCATATATTTT. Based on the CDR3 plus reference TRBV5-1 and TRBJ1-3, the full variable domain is KAGVTQTPRYLIKTRGQQVTLSCSPISGHRSVSWYQQTPGQGLQFLFEYFSETQRNKGNFPGRFSGRQFSNSRSEMNVSTLELGDSALYLCASSFRGVTGSGNTIYFGEGSWLTVV.

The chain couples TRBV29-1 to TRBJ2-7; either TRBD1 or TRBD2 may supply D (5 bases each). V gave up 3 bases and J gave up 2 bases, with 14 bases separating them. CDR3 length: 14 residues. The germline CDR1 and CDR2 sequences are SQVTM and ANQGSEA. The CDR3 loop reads CSVEVGTLPYEQYF. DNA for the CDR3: TGCAGCGTTGAGGTAGGGACCCTGCCCTACGAGCAGTACTTC.

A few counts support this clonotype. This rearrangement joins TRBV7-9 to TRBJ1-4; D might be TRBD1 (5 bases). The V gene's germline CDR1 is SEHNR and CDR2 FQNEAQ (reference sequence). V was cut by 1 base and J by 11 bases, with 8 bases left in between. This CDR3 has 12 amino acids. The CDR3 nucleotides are TGTGCCAGCAGCTTAGAGGAGGGGAAACTGTTTTTT. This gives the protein CASSLEEGKLFF.

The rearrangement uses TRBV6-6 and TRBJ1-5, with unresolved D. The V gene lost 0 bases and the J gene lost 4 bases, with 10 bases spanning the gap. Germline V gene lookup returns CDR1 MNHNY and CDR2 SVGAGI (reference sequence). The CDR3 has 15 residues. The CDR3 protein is CASSYSKQANQPQHF. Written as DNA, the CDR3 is TGTGCCAGCAGTTACTCGAAGCAGGCGAATCAGCCCCAGCATTTT.

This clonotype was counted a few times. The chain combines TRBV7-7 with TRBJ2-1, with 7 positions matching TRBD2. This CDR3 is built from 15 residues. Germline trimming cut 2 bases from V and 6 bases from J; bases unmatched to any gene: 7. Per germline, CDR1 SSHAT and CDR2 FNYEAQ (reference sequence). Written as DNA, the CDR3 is TGTGCCAGCAGCTTATCTTTGGCGGGGGTCAATGAGCAGTTCTTC. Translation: CASSLSLAGVNEQFF.

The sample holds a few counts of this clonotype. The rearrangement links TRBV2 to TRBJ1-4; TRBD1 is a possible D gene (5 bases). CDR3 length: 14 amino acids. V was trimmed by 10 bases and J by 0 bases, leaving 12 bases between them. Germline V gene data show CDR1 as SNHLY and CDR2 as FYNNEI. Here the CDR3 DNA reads TGTGCCATCTTACAGGTTGCAACTAATGAAAAACTGTTTTTT. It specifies CAILQVATNEKLFF.

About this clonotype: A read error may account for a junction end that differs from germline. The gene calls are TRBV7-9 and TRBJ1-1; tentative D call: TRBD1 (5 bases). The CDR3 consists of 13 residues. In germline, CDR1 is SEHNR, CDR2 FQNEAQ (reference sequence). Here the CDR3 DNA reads TGTGCAAGCAGCTTACCAGGGTACACTGAAGCTTTCTTT. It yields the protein CASSLPGYTEAFF.

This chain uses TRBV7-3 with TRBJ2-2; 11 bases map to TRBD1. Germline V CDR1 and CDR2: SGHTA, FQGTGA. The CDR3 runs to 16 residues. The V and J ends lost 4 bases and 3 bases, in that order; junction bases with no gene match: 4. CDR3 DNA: TGTGCCAGCAGCTCCGGACAGGGGGCCGACACCGGGGAGCTGTTTTTT. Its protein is CASSSGQGADTGELFF.

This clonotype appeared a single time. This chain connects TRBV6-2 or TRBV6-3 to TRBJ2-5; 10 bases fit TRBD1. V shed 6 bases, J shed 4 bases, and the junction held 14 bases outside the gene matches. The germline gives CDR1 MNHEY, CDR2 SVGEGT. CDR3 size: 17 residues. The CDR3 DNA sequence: TGTGCCAGCAGAACGCCCCGGGACAGGGGCCTCCGAGAGACCCAGTACTTC. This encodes CASRTPRDRGLRETQYF.

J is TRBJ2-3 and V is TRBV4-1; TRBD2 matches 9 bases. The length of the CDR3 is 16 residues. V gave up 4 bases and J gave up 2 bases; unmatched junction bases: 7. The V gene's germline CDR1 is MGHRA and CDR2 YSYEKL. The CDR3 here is CASSPSAGGLTDTQYF. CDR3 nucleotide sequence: TGCGCCAGCAGCCCCAGTGCGGGGGGGCTCACAGATACGCAGTATTTT.

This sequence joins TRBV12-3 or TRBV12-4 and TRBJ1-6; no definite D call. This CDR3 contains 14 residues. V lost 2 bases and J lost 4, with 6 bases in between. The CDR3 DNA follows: TGTGCCAGCAGTTTATATCGGTATAATTCACCCCTCCACTTT. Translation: CASSLYRYNSPLHF.

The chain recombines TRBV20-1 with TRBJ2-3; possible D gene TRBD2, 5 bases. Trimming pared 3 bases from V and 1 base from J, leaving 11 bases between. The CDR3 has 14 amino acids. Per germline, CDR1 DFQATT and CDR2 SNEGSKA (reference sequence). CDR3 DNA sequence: TGCAGTGCTAGTTTGGGTAGCGGCACAGATACGCAGTATTTT. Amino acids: CSASLGSGTDTQYF.